These T cell receptor beta chains were read from a single sample in a study of T cell clones after liver transplantation. TCRdb keeps only in-frame clones here, not all; method: immunoSEQ multiplex PCR. The sample has 99,000 or so clones, around 86% seen once. The sequenced sample was CD4+ T cells from blood, obtained before liver transplant. These receptors were taken from a human donor who received a liver transplant. CDR3s include the opening cysteine and the closing phenylalanine or tryptophan. A D gene is named only where the DNA matches it firmly. Size values are once, few and many counts, or a class for expanded clones, and some rows have none.

j_call: TRBJ2-1; clone_size: NA; v_call: TRBV5-4; d_call: NA; cdr3_nt: TGTGCCAGCAGCTTGGGGTTATTGGGTGAGCAGTTCTTC; cdr3_aa: CASSLGLLGEQFF
j_call: TRBJ1-2; clone_size: few; v_call: TRBV4-2; d_call: NA; cdr3_nt: TGTGCCAGCAGCCCCAGGGTAGACTATGGCTACACCTTC; cdr3_aa: CASSPRVDYGYTF
j_call: TRBJ1-3; clone_size: NA; v_call: TRBV28; d_call: NA; cdr3_nt: TGTGCCAGCAGGAAGGGACACTCTGGAAACACCATATATTTT; cdr3_aa: CASRKGHSGNTIYF
j_call: TRBJ1-6; clone_size: NA; v_call: TRBV18; d_call: TRBD1; cdr3_nt: TGTGCCAGCTCACCCAAAGGGACAGGCGGCAATTCACCCCTCCACTTT; cdr3_aa: CASSPKGTGGNSPLHF
j_call: TRBJ1-1; clone_size: NA; v_call: TRBV6-1; d_call: TRBD1; cdr3_nt: TGTGCCAGCCATTTTATACAGGGGACTGAAGCTTTCTTT; cdr3_aa: CASHFIQGTEAFF
j_call: TRBJ2-7; clone_size: once; v_call: TRBV7-9; d_call: NA; cdr3_nt: TGTGCCAGCAGCTTGCCCCCCCTCTACGAGCAGTACTTC; cdr3_aa: CASSLPPLYEQYF
j_call: TRBJ2-7; clone_size: NA; v_call: TRBV6-1; d_call: TRBD1; cdr3_nt: TGTGCCAGCACTGGGGGACAGGGCCCCTACGAGCAGTACTTC; cdr3_aa: CASTGGQGPYEQYF
j_call: TRBJ2-3; clone_size: NA; v_call: TRBV9; d_call: NA; cdr3_nt: TGTGCCAGCAGCTCTAGAGGTTCGTATTTT; cdr3_aa: CASSSRGSYF
j_call: TRBJ2-1; clone_size: NA; v_call: TRBV28; d_call: TRBD2; cdr3_nt: TGTGCCAGCAGTCCCGGACTAGACAATGAGCAGTTCTTC; cdr3_aa: CASSPGLDNEQFF
j_call: TRBJ2-1; clone_size: NA; v_call: TRBV5-5; d_call: TRBD2; cdr3_nt: TGTGCCAGCAGCTTGGAGGGACTAGCAATCAATGAGCAGTTCTTC; cdr3_aa: CASSLEGLAINEQFF
j_call: TRBJ2-7; clone_size: NA; v_call: TRBV9; d_call: NA; cdr3_nt: TGTGCCAGCAGCGTAGCGACGGACCCCTACGAGCAGTACTTC; cdr3_aa: CASSVATDPYEQYF
j_call: TRBJ2-2; clone_size: NA; v_call: TRBV5-1; d_call: NA; cdr3_nt: TGCGCCAGCAGCTTGGGTGGTTCCGCGAACACCGGGGAGCTGTTTTTT; cdr3_aa: CASSLGGSANTGELFF
j_call: TRBJ1-6; clone_size: NA; v_call: TRBV12-5; d_call: TRBD1; cdr3_nt: TGTGCTAGTGGGGGACAGGATTCACCCCTCCACTTT; cdr3_aa: CASGGQDSPLHF
j_call: TRBJ2-7; clone_size: NA; v_call: TRBV7-2; d_call: NA; cdr3_nt: TGTGCCAGCAGCTTCGGGCAGGACTCCTACGAGCAGTACTTC; cdr3_aa: CASSFGQDSYEQYF
j_call: TRBJ2-1; clone_size: NA; v_call: TRBV6-1; d_call: TRBD2; cdr3_nt: TGTGCCAGCAGTGAATGGCAGGGAGGGTACTACAATGAGCAGTTCTTC; cdr3_aa: CASSEWQGGYYNEQFF
j_call: TRBJ1-1; clone_size: NA; v_call: TRBV11-2; d_call: TRBD1; cdr3_nt: TGTGCCAGCAGCTCCCAATTACAGGGGCCGGCTTTCTTT; cdr3_aa: CASSSQLQGPAFF
j_call: TRBJ2-7; clone_size: NA; v_call: TRBV7-2; d_call: TRBD1; cdr3_nt: TGTGCCAGCAGCTTCCCGGGACAGGTGTACGAGCAGTACTTC; cdr3_aa: CASSFPGQVYEQYF
j_call: TRBJ2-6; clone_size: NA; v_call: TRBV18; d_call: TRBD1; cdr3_nt: TGTGCCAGCTCACTTGACAGGGCCCCTGGGGCCAACGTCCTGACTTTC; cdr3_aa: CASSLDRAPGANVLTF
j_call: TRBJ2-5; clone_size: NA; v_call: TRBV6-1; d_call: NA; cdr3_nt: TGTGCCAGCAGTGAACTAGCTAGGGAGACCCAGTACTTC; cdr3_aa: CASSELARETQYF
j_call: TRBJ1-1; clone_size: NA; v_call: TRBV19; d_call: NA; cdr3_nt: TGTGCCAGTAGTATGGGACGGACTGAAGCTTTCTTT; cdr3_aa: CASSMGRTEAFF
j_call: TRBJ1-2; clone_size: NA; v_call: TRBV9; d_call: NA; cdr3_nt: TGTGCCAGCAGCGTAGGATTTGGGGGCTATGGCTACACCTTC; cdr3_aa: CASSVGFGGYGYTF
j_call: TRBJ2-3; clone_size: NA; v_call: TRBV11-2; d_call: TRBD2; cdr3_nt: TGTGCCAGCAGCTTAGGGACTAGCGGGGGGAAAGATACGCAGTATTTT; cdr3_aa: CASSLGTSGGKDTQYF
j_call: TRBJ2-7; clone_size: NA; v_call: TRBV7-2; d_call: NA; cdr3_nt: TGTGCCAGCAGCTACTCCCGGGTACAGGGTACAGAGCAGTACTTC; cdr3_aa: CASSYSRVQGTEQYF
j_call: TRBJ1-2; clone_size: NA; v_call: TRBV2; d_call: NA; cdr3_nt: TGTGCCAGCAGTGAGGGTTGGGAATACTATGGCTACACCTTC; cdr3_aa: CASSEGWEYYGYTF
j_call: TRBJ1-1; clone_size: NA; v_call: TRBV11-2; d_call: NA; cdr3_nt: TGTGCCAGCCGGGGGGTCGGCACTGAAGCTTTCTTT; cdr3_aa: CASRGVGTEAFF
j_call: TRBJ1-2; clone_size: NA; v_call: TRBV5-4; d_call: TRBD1; cdr3_nt: TGTGCCAGCAGCCCGACAGGGGGCGGAGGCTACACCTTC; cdr3_aa: CASSPTGGGGYTF
j_call: TRBJ1-5; clone_size: once; v_call: TRBV7-8; d_call: NA; cdr3_nt: TGTGCCAGCAGCCTAAATCCTCCCAGGGGATCTCAGCCCCAGCATTTT; cdr3_aa: CASSLNPPRGSQPQHF
j_call: TRBJ2-7; clone_size: NA; v_call: TRBV16; d_call: NA; cdr3_nt: TGTGCCAGCAGCAGAATTACTAGTTACGAGCAGTACTTC; cdr3_aa: CASSRITSYEQYF
j_call: TRBJ2-5; clone_size: NA; v_call: TRBV2; d_call: NA; cdr3_nt: TGTGCCAGCCACAGCAACCCAGCGGCAGAAGAGACCCAGTACTTC; cdr3_aa: CASHSNPAAEETQYF
j_call: TRBJ2-5; clone_size: NA; v_call: TRBV20-1; d_call: NA; cdr3_nt: TGCAGTGCCATCTATCAAGAGACCCAGTACTTC; cdr3_aa: CSAIYQETQYF
j_call: TRBJ1-1; clone_size: NA; v_call: TRBV11-2; d_call: NA; cdr3_nt: TGTGCCAGCAGCCGCCTGGGCACTGAAGCTTTCTTT; cdr3_aa: CASSRLGTEAFF
j_call: TRBJ2-1; clone_size: NA; v_call: TRBV29-1; d_call: NA; cdr3_nt: TGCAGCAAAATGGGGCGGAACAATGAGCAGTTCTTC; cdr3_aa: CSKMGRNNEQFF
j_call: TRBJ1-3; clone_size: NA; v_call: TRBV6-5; d_call: NA; cdr3_nt: TGTGCCAGCAGCCAACTCCAGGGCTCTGGAAACACCATATATTTT; cdr3_aa: CASSQLQGSGNTIYF
j_call: TRBJ1-5; clone_size: NA; v_call: TRBV7-2; d_call: NA; cdr3_nt: TGTGCCAGCAGCTTACAGGGAGGGAATCAGCCCCAGCATTTT; cdr3_aa: CASSLQGGNQPQHF
j_call: TRBJ2-7; clone_size: NA; v_call: TRBV11-1; d_call: NA; cdr3_nt: TGTGCCAGCAGCTTCGACGGTACCTACGAGCAGTACTTC; cdr3_aa: CASSFDGTYEQYF
j_call: TRBJ1-5; clone_size: NA; v_call: TRBV6-6; d_call: TRBD1; cdr3_nt: TGTGCCAGCAGTGCGGACAGGGAATTGCCCCAGCATTTT; cdr3_aa: CASSADRELPQHF
j_call: TRBJ2-1; clone_size: few; v_call: TRBV7-9; d_call: NA; cdr3_nt: TGTGCCAGCAGCGCCTCCGGGACCCCGGATTTCTTC; cdr3_aa: CASSASGTPDFF
j_call: TRBJ2-1; clone_size: NA; v_call: TRBV28; d_call: TRBD2; cdr3_nt: TGTGCCAGCAGCCCGAGCGGGAGTCAAAATGAGCAGTTCTTC; cdr3_aa: CASSPSGSQNEQFF
j_call: TRBJ2-5; clone_size: NA; v_call: TRBV5-1; d_call: NA; cdr3_nt: TGCGCCAGCAGCCCGGACGGCGGTCAGGAGACCCAGTACTTC; cdr3_aa: CASSPDGGQETQYF
j_call: TRBJ2-2; clone_size: NA; v_call: TRBV7-8; d_call: TRBD1; cdr3_nt: TGTGCCAGCAGCTTGGCAGACAGGGAAAACACCGGGGAGCTGTTTTTT; cdr3_aa: CASSLADRENTGELFF
j_call: TRBJ2-7; clone_size: NA; v_call: TRBV28; d_call: TRBD2; cdr3_nt: TGTGCCAGCACGCCTAGCGGGAGGGCCGTCCACGAGCAGTACTTC; cdr3_aa: CASTPSGRAVHEQYF
j_call: TRBJ1-5; clone_size: NA; v_call: TRBV7-2; d_call: NA; cdr3_nt: TGTGCCAGCAGCTTGAGCGGCACGCCCCAGCATTTT; cdr3_aa: CASSLSGTPQHF
j_call: TRBJ1-2; clone_size: NA; v_call: TRBV6-6; d_call: NA; cdr3_nt: TGTGCCAGCAGTACGACAGGTTCCTATGGCTACACCTTC; cdr3_aa: CASSTTGSYGYTF
j_call: TRBJ1-1; clone_size: NA; v_call: TRBV2; d_call: NA; cdr3_nt: TGTGCCAGTCAGGAGACACCCTTGAGGGCGAACACTGAAGCTTTCTTT; cdr3_aa: CASQETPLRANTEAFF
j_call: TRBJ2-7; clone_size: NA; v_call: TRBV27; d_call: NA; cdr3_nt: TGTGCCAGCAGAATAAGTAAAGCGCCCGGGGAGCAGTACTTC; cdr3_aa: CASRISKAPGEQYF
j_call: TRBJ2-2; clone_size: NA; v_call: TRBV5-8; d_call: NA; cdr3_nt: TGTGCCAGCAGCTTGGGTAGGACAGCGAACACCGGGGAGCTGTTTTTT; cdr3_aa: CASSLGRTANTGELFF
j_call: TRBJ1-1; clone_size: NA; v_call: TRBV9; d_call: TRBD1; cdr3_nt: TGTGCCAGCAGCGTGATGACAGGGGGTGAAGCTTTCTTT; cdr3_aa: CASSVMTGGEAFF
j_call: TRBJ1-2; clone_size: NA; v_call: TRBV28; d_call: NA; cdr3_nt: TGTGCCAGCAGTTTATCGGGCAGGGAAGGCTATGGCTACACCTTC; cdr3_aa: CASSLSGREGYGYTF
j_call: TRBJ1-5; clone_size: NA; v_call: TRBV7-2; d_call: NA; cdr3_nt: TGTGCCAGCAGCTCGAGTTCGGTGATGAACAATCAGCCCCAGCATTTT; cdr3_aa: CASSSSSVMNNQPQHF
j_call: TRBJ2-7; clone_size: once; v_call: TRBV29-1; d_call: NA; cdr3_nt: TGCAGCGTTGAGGCTAGCAGAGACTACGAGCAGTACTTC; cdr3_aa: CSVEASRDYEQYF
j_call: TRBJ1-1; clone_size: few; v_call: TRBV11-2; d_call: NA; cdr3_nt: TGTGCCAGCAGCTTGACAGCTAACACTGAAGCTTTCTTT; cdr3_aa: CASSLTANTEAFF
j_call: TRBJ1-1; clone_size: NA; v_call: TRBV7-8; d_call: NA; cdr3_nt: TGTGCCAGCAGCTTCGTCGCGGGCGTGAGAGGAACTGAAGCTTTCTTT; cdr3_aa: CASSFVAGVRGTEAFF
j_call: TRBJ2-7; clone_size: NA; v_call: TRBV6-5; d_call: NA; cdr3_nt: TGTGCCAGCAGTCACCCTCTCGCTCCTCCCTACGAGCAGTACTTC; cdr3_aa: CASSHPLAPPYEQYF
j_call: TRBJ2-3; clone_size: NA; v_call: TRBV5-1; d_call: TRBD1; cdr3_nt: TGCGCCAGCAGCTGGGGGACAGTCACAGATACGCAGTATTTT; cdr3_aa: CASSWGTVTDTQYF
j_call: TRBJ1-2; clone_size: NA; v_call: TRBV28; d_call: NA; cdr3_nt: TGTGCCAGCAGTAACTATGGCTACACCTTC; cdr3_aa: CASSNYGYTF
j_call: TRBJ2-7; clone_size: NA; v_call: TRBV28; d_call: NA; cdr3_nt: TGTGCCAGCACCAAGGGGGTGTCAGGCTACGAGCAGTACTTC; cdr3_aa: CASTKGVSGYEQYF
j_call: TRBJ2-1; clone_size: few; v_call: TRBV5-1; d_call: NA; cdr3_nt: TGCGCCAGCAGCTTGGAATGGAGTTCGAATGAGCAGTTCTTC; cdr3_aa: CASSLEWSSNEQFF
j_call: TRBJ2-1; clone_size: NA; v_call: TRBV19; d_call: NA; cdr3_nt: TGTGCCAGTAGTATAGATGGTAATGAGCAGTTCTTC; cdr3_aa: CASSIDGNEQFF
j_call: TRBJ2-3; clone_size: few; v_call: TRBV5-4; d_call: TRBD2; cdr3_nt: TGTGCCAGCAGCCTAAGGACTAGCGGGAGGCGGGGCACAGATACGCAGTATTTT; cdr3_aa: CASSLRTSGRRGTDTQYF
j_call: TRBJ1-3; clone_size: NA; v_call: TRBV7-8; d_call: NA; cdr3_nt: TGTGCCAGCAGCCCCGCGGGGGCGCGGGGAAACACCATATATTTT; cdr3_aa: CASSPAGARGNTIYF